In its sample, the clone carrying this TCR beta chain was seen a few times. Its cognate antigen is unknown. The data were obtained in a study of CD8 T cells in ankylosing spondylitis. Overall study findings and caveats: What appeared characteristic of ankylosing spondylitis blood was a TCR beta motif of several highly homologous variants. Previous work reported some of these motif variants in the synovial fluid and blood of reactive arthritis. Disease-linked clones proved CD8+ and comparatively uncommon in peripheral blood. Matched ankylosing spondylitis synovial fluid reportedly contained a significantly enriched population of disease-linked clones.

V was pared by 3 bases and J by 4 bases, with 7 bases between. The germline V gene has CDR1 LGHDT and CDR2 YNNKEL (reference sequence). The CDR3 totals 13 residues. Each TCR beta library was made by quantitative 5'-RACE that incorporated molecular barcodes. Using its own MiXCR run on the 5' RACE reads, TCRdb lists one record per CDR3 protein. This sample yields about 540,000 distinct CDR3 sequences, of which about 13% are seen a single time; under 7.5% belongs to the top ten. The source is a male donor with ankylosing spondylitis. The sequenced material came from blood, either unsorted or a sorted T cell fraction (not recorded which). This sequence joins TRBV3-1 and TRBJ1-3; no clear D. This CDR3 reads CASSHLLGNTIYF. In DNA form, the CDR3 reads TGTGCCAGCAGCCACCTGCTCGGAAACACCATATATTTT.